What follows is one T cell receptor (beta chain) and its context. Its target is unknown. This sample was included in a study of graft-versus-host responses after intestinal transplantation. Study at large: The study gave all recipients anti-thymocyte globulin induction, then tacrolimus and steroids for roughly 3 years.

Method: immunoSEQ multiplex PCR; TCRdb's copy keeps in-frame clones and lacks some. The sample yields 90,000 to 150,000 clones, 80% to 95% seen once. Findings and limits, study-wide: The authors found GvH clones in recipient marrow, some appearing first in ileum or blood. Levels of circulating GvH clones at their peak were associated with early post-transplant HvG declines.

Germline CDR1 KGHSH, CDR2 LQKENI. The CDR3 contains 15 residues. The V and J ends lost 6 bases and 6 bases respectively, with 18 bases between them. The clonotype originates from a human donor who received an intestinal transplant. The rearrangement joins TRBV18 to TRBJ2-1; TRBD2 might be the D (6 bases). The sample was unstimulated CD4+ T cells sorted from spleen or lymph node cells, taken before intestinal transplant. CDR3 sequence (DNA): TGTGCCAGCTCGCCCTCCCAGCGGGTGGGCAATGAGCAGTTCTTC. Its translation: CASSPSQRVGNEQFF.